This T cell receptor beta chain appears in the sequencing data of a study of shared clonotypes between healthy human individuals. Study-wide points: Blood was the only sampled material, and tissue repertoires likely differ.

With regard to this clone: Its antigen remains unknown.

Genomic DNA of every subset was divided equally among multiple immunoSEQ plates. As originally analysed: Filtering differed because ImmunoSEQ produced junction-only sequences that carried no quality scores. Here immunoSEQ multiplex PCR was the method, and the copy in TCRdb shows in-frame clones only, minus some. The V and J calls and the clone size are those of that table, but D and trimming were determined from the DNA. The sample carries some 490,000 clones, more than 75% recorded once. Germline CDR1 reads KGHSH; CDR2 reads LQKENI. The CDR3 is 16 amino acids. Trimming removed 2 bases from V and 7 bases from J; junction bases left unmatched: 5.

The receptor was isolated from a woman aged 40 to 50 in good health. Some clones in this sample may be carry-over from other donors' samples. The material sequenced was PBMCs. This chain uses TRBV18 with TRBJ2-1; 13 nucleotides line up with TRBD2. The CDR3 nucleotides are TGTGCCAGCTCACCAGAGGGACTAGCGGGATTAAATGAGCAGTTCTTC. Translating it yields CASSPEGLAGLNEQFF.